This paragraph covers one T cell receptor beta chain sequence. Its antigen is undetermined. The data stem from a study of graft-versus-host responses after intestinal transplantation. Study context: The whole recipient group had anti-thymocyte globulin induction followed by tacrolimus and steroids for around 3 years.

TCRdb's table, derived via immunoSEQ multiplex PCR, lists solely in-frame clones and lacks some. The sample records roughly 98,000 clones, just under 95% being singletons. Study observations and caveats: Among circulating GvH clones, peak levels were associated with early post-transplant declines in HvG clones.

The CDR3 length is 20 residues. The germline CDR1 and CDR2 sequences are MRHNA and SNTAGT. J was trimmed by 5 bases and V by 8 bases; bases with no gene match: 24. This specimen consisted of unstimulated CD8+ T cells sorted from spleen or lymph node cells, obtained before transplant. The sequence was obtained from a human donor who was the organ donor for an intestinal transplant. This chain connects TRBV6-4 to TRBJ2-1; 10 bases fit TRBD2. CDR3 nucleotides: TGTGCCAGCGCGCCTAGCGGGAGTCCTTCGCTCCCGTTGCGAAACAATGAGCAGTTCTTC. It yields the protein CASAPSGSPSLPLRNNEQFF.